A selection of T cell receptor beta chains follows, all from one sample in a study of blood T cell repertoires in COVID-19. This table comes from immunoSEQ multiplex PCR, and its TCRdb copy is limited to in-frame clones, with some not included. This sample carries under 45,000 clones, roughly four fifths of them seen once, and the ten largest clones take approximately 30%. Sequencing used peripheral blood. These receptors were collected from a woman in her 70s with acute or convalescent COVID-19. Both conserved end residues are part of each CDR3. The D gene is left open where the match is weak. Rows give clone size only sometimes, using once, few, many, or a class for an expanded clone.

d_call	j_call	clone_size	v_call	cdr3_aa	cdr3_nt
NA	TRBJ2-2	NA	TRBV19	CASSNRDFYTGELFF	TGTGCCAGTAGTAACCGGGACTTCTACACCGGGGAGCTGTTTTTT
TRBD2	TRBJ2-7	NA	TRBV6-2/TRBV6-3	CASSQSEIGGYEQYF	TGTGCCAGCAGTCAGTCGGAGATCGGGGGGTACGAGCAGTACTTC
NA	TRBJ1-2	NA	TRBV7-2	CASSLTPPRVDYGYTF	TGTGCCAGCAGCTTAACCCCCCCTCGAGTGGACTATGGCTACACCTTC
NA	TRBJ1-2	NA	TRBV7-2	CALRRVYGYTF	TGTGCCTTGAGGAGGGTCTATGGCTACACCTTC
NA	TRBJ2-7	NA	TRBV10-2	CASRPPRDSYEQYF	TGCGCCAGCAGGCCCCCGAGGGACTCCTACGAGCAGTACTTC
NA	TRBJ2-7	once	TRBV5-1	CASSSGDGPRSGQYF	TGCGCCAGCAGCTCGGGGGACGGACCCAGATCGGGGCAGTACTTC
TRBD1	TRBJ1-5	NA	TRBV2	CASRLGQASNQPQHF	TGTGCCAGCAGGTTGGGACAGGCGAGCAATCAGCCCCAGCATTTT
NA	TRBJ2-1	NA	TRBV3-1/TRBV3-2	CASSQFGGTYNEQFF	TGTGCCAGCAGCCAGTTTGGAGGTACCTACAATGAGCAGTTCTTC
NA	TRBJ1-3	NA	TRBV29-1	CSVEKASGNTIYF	TGCAGCGTTGAAAAAGCCTCTGGAAACACCATATATTTT
TRBD1	TRBJ1-4	NA	TRBV6-6	CASSYGTATFNEKLFF	TGTGCCAGCAGTTACGGGACAGCTACTTTTAATGAAAAACTGTTTTTT
TRBD2	TRBJ2-1	NA	TRBV19	CASKTTSGGYNEQFF	TGTGCCAGTAAAACCACTAGCGGGGGGTACAATGAGCAGTTCTTC
TRBD2	TRBJ2-1	NA	TRBV19	CASSILAGVSYNEQFF	TGTGCCAGTAGTATTTTAGCGGGAGTTAGCTACAATGAGCAGTTCTTC
TRBD2	TRBJ2-1	NA	TRBV13	CASSLGAGAHYNEQFF	TGTGCCAGCAGCTTAGGCGCGGGAGCCCACTACAATGAGCAGTTCTTC
NA	TRBJ1-6	NA	TRBV3-1/TRBV3-2	CASTRGVSADNSPLHF	TGTGCCAGCACCAGGGGAGTATCTGCTGATAATTCACCCCTCCACTTT
NA	TRBJ1-5	NA	TRBV4-3	CASSQDRDQPQHF	TGCGCCAGCAGCCAAGACAGGGATCAGCCCCAGCATTTT
NA	TRBJ1-2	NA	TRBV19	CASSILGQAAANYGYTF	TGTGCCAGTAGTATTTTGGGGCAGGCCGCAGCTAACTATGGCTACACCTTC
TRBD1	TRBJ2-1	NA	TRBV5-1	CASSLGPTGQGAGNEQFF	TGCGCCAGCAGCTTGGGGCCGACAGGACAGGGGGCAGGGAATGAGCAGTTCTTC
NA	TRBJ1-2	NA	TRBV5-1	CASSPSGWQINYGYTF	TGCGCCAGCAGCCCATCCGGGTGGCAGATAAACTATGGCTACACCTTC
NA	TRBJ2-7	NA	TRBV30	CAWSSPGVYEQYF	TGTGCCTGGAGCAGTCCCGGGGTATACGAGCAGTACTTC
TRBD2	TRBJ2-5	NA	TRBV27	CASSLLGLAGGQETQYF	TGTGCCAGCAGTTTACTGGGACTAGCGGGGGGGCAAGAGACCCAGTACTTC
NA	TRBJ2-7	NA	TRBV6-2/TRBV6-3	CASSRRVGTYEQYF	TGTGCCAGCAGCCGCAGGGTGGGGACCTACGAGCAGTACTTC
NA	TRBJ2-7	NA	TRBV3-1/TRBV3-2	CASSLIVGVVPYEQYF	TGTGCCAGCAGCCTAATCGTCGGGGTAGTTCCCTACGAGCAGTACTTC
NA	TRBJ2-5	NA	TRBV7-2	CASSLGPRRETQYF	TGTGCCAGCAGCCTTGGCCCCCGGCGGGAGACCCAGTACTTC
TRBD1	TRBJ2-2	few	TRBV6-6	CASSRQGSGTGELFF	TGTGCCAGCAGCCGACAGGGGTCGGGCACCGGGGAGCTGTTTTTT
TRBD1	TRBJ2-6	NA	TRBV5-1	CASSPWGQGATGANVLTF	TGCGCCAGCTCTCCGTGGGGACAGGGGGCTACTGGGGCCAACGTCCTGACTTTC
TRBD1	TRBJ1-2	NA	TRBV27	CASSPTGARGYTF	TGTGCCAGCAGTCCGACAGGGGCACGGGGCTACACCTTC
NA	TRBJ1-2	NA	TRBV30	CAWSVPAIGGNYGYTF	TGTGCCTGGAGTGTACCGGCAATCGGGGGAAACTATGGCTACACCTTC
TRBD1	TRBJ2-7	NA	TRBV5-6	CASSLSDRSFYEQYF	TGTGCCAGCAGCTTGTCGGACAGGTCGTTCTACGAGCAGTACTTC
NA	TRBJ1-3	NA	TRBV10-3	CAISDFGGSAGNTIYF	TGTGCCATCAGTGATTTCGGAGGATCTGCTGGAAACACCATATATTTT
NA	TRBJ1-1	NA	TRBV5-6	CASSLTPGLNTEAFF	TGTGCCAGCAGCTTGACGCCAGGTTTGAACACTGAAGCTTTCTTT
TRBD1	TRBJ1-1	NA	TRBV7-9	CASSLGQGRDTEAFF	TGTGCCAGCAGCTTAGGACAGGGGAGGGACACTGAAGCTTTCTTT
TRBD2	TRBJ2-1	NA	TRBV12-3/TRBV12-4	CAKRTGGHNEQFF	TGTGCCAAACGGACGGGGGGGCACAATGAGCAGTTCTTC
NA	TRBJ1-3	NA	TRBV29-1	CSVEDRGRGSGNTIYF	TGCAGCGTTGAAGATCGGGGGAGGGGATCTGGAAACACCATATATTTT
NA	TRBJ1-2	NA	TRBV30	CAWGEFGGYTF	TGTGCCTGGGGGGAGTTTGGCGGCTACACCTTC
NA	TRBJ2-1	NA	TRBV4-1	CASSRDREQFF	TGCGCCAGCAGCCGAGACAGGGAGCAGTTCTTC
TRBD1	TRBJ1-4	NA	TRBV5-1	CASSLGRQGSSTNEKLFF	TGCGCCAGCAGCTTGGGGAGACAGGGGAGTTCGACTAATGAAAAACTGTTTTTT
NA	TRBJ1-5	large	TRBV27	CASSSRGTSVNQPQHF	TGTGCCAGCAGTTCGCGGGGTACAAGCGTAAATCAGCCCCAGCATTTT
TRBD1	TRBJ2-1	NA	TRBV6-1	CASSEGDSSYNEQFF	TGTGCCAGCAGTGAGGGGGACAGCTCCTACAATGAGCAGTTCTTC
NA	TRBJ2-1	NA	TRBV30	CACLGTFKTNEQFF	TGTGCCTGCCTCGGGACTTTTAAAACCAATGAGCAGTTCTTC
NA	TRBJ1-5	few	TRBV19	CASSSSLEYTQPQHF	TGTGCCAGTAGTTCTTCCCTTGAATACACCCAGCCCCAGCATTTT
TRBD1	TRBJ2-5	NA	TRBV7-7	CASSLGGSDQETQYF	TGTGCTAGCAGCTTAGGGGGCTCAGACCAAGAGACCCAGTACTTC
TRBD2	TRBJ2-5	NA	TRBV5-1	CASSWAGTTQETQYF	TGCGCCAGCAGCTGGGCCGGGACTACCCAAGAGACCCAGTACTTC
NA	TRBJ1-5	NA	TRBV7-9	CASSLSVYSNQPQHF	TGTGCCAGCAGCTTAAGCGTATATAGCAATCAGCCCCAGCATTTT
TRBD2	TRBJ2-1	NA	TRBV5-1	CASSAGLGGYNEQFF	TGCGCCAGCAGCGCGGGACTAGGGGGCTACAATGAGCAGTTCTTC
TRBD1	TRBJ1-2	NA	TRBV19	CASSIHRDRPFGYTF	TGTGCCAGTAGTATCCACCGGGACAGGCCTTTTGGCTACACCTTC
TRBD1	TRBJ1-2	NA	TRBV4-1	CASSQDRDSADLYGYTF	TGCGCCAGCAGCCAAGATCGGGACAGCGCCGACCTCTATGGCTACACCTTC
NA	TRBJ2-3	few	TRBV3-1/TRBV3-2	CASSHPGTPKADTQYF	TGTGCCAGCAGCCACCCCGGGACACCTAAGGCAGATACGCAGTATTTT
NA	TRBJ1-1	NA	TRBV10-3	CAIRQNTEAFF	TGTGCCATCAGACAGAACACTGAAGCTTTCTTT
TRBD2	TRBJ2-2	NA	TRBV27	CASTAGGYTGELFF	TGTGCCAGCACCGCGGGAGGGTACACCGGGGAGCTGTTTTTT
NA	TRBJ2-1	NA	TRBV29-1	CSVEVTPRGGYNEQFF	TGCAGCGTTGAAGTAACCCCTAGAGGTGGCTACAATGAGCAGTTCTTC
NA	TRBJ2-1	NA	TRBV6-2/TRBV6-3	CASSYLRGGEFF	TGTGCCAGCAGTTACTTGCGGGGCGGAGAGTTCTTC